These 10 T cell receptor beta chains were all obtained from the same sample, sequenced in a study of T cells in women clearing cervical HPV infection. The table came from immunoSEQ multiplex PCR; TCRdb's copy has only in-frame clones and leaves some out. Its table records 20,000 to 25,000 clones. Input material: blood buffy coat. These receptors were collected from a woman between 18 and 69 years old with a cervical HPV16 infection that either progressed to CIN3+ or cleared (not recorded which).

Comments on this clone: Read data end 3 residues before the CDR3 end; the end is taken from the germline J gene. The chain uses TRBV7-9 and TRBJ2-4; D is perhaps TRBD2 (5 bases). Germline V CDR1 and CDR2: SEHNR, FQNEAQ (reference sequence). The CDR3 is 14 amino acids. Between the trimmed V and J ends, which lost 4 bases and 9 bases, there was a span of 16 bases. The CDR3: CASSSDGVRSIQYF. The CDR3 DNA, read in part, is TGTGCCAGCAGCTCCGACGGGGTTCGGAGCATT.

In the case of this clone: The sequence runs out 3 residues before the end of the CDR3; the remainder is reconstructed from the germline J gene. The J gene is TRBJ2-3, the V gene TRBV2, with TRBD1 identical over 10 bases. There are 16 residues in the CDR3. Germline V gene data show CDR1 as SNHLY and CDR2 as FYNNEI. J lost 2 bases, V lost 3 bases, and 5 bases had no gene match. The CDR3 here is CASSDLGTGVTDTQYF. The part of the CDR3 DNA that was read is TGTGCCAGCAGTGACTTAGGGACAGGGGTCACAGATACG.

Concerning this clone: From the germline J gene comes the end of the CDR3, since the read stops 3 residues before it. The V and J genes are TRBV7-8 and TRBJ2-2; 8 nucleotides agree with TRBD2. In germline, CDR1 is SGHVS, CDR2 FQNEAQ. CDR3 size: 15 residues. The V and J ends lost 5 bases and 8 bases, in that order; junction bases with no gene match: 10. The DNA read from the CDR3 is TGTGCCAGCAGCGGCGGCGGGAGGTTGGGGGGGGAG. Translated: CASSGGGRLGGE. The full CDR3 reads CASSGGGRLGGELFF.

In the case of this clone: The DNA ends 3 residues before the CDR3 does, and the rest of the CDR3 is filled in from the germline J gene. This sequence joins TRBV12-3 or TRBV12-4 and TRBJ2-5, with D possibly matching TRBD2 (6 bases). The V end was cut by 3 bases, the J end by 2 bases, with 10 bases between. This CDR3 comprises 14 residues. CDR3 residues: CASSFVGGQETQYF. The sequenced part of the CDR3 DNA is TGTGCCAGCAGTTTTGTGGGGGGACAAGAGACC.

About this clone itself: The CDR3 end lies 3 residues beyond the end of the read and is filled in from the germline J gene. The chain combines TRBV12-3 or TRBV12-4 with TRBJ2-3, with D perhaps TRBD1 (6 bases). V was pared by 5 bases and J by 4 bases, with 16 bases between. The CDR3 extends over 15 amino acids. CDR3 bases read: TGTGCCAGCAGTCATGAACAGGGCCCGGCAGATACG. It specifies CASSHEQGPADT. The entire CDR3 protein is CASSHEQGPADTQYF.

In regard to this clone: The read terminates 3 residues ahead of where the CDR3 ends, so the germline J gene completes it. The chain employs TRBV18 and TRBJ1-3; TRBD1 agrees at 7 bases. CDR3 length equals 16 residues. Unmatched junction bases numbered 9, after V lost 6 bases and J lost 1 base. CDR1 is KGHSH and CDR2 is LQKENI in the germline V gene. The sequenced CDR3 bases are TGTGCCAGCTCCCCCGGGACAGTGGTATCTGGAAACACC. Translating gives CASSPGTVVSGNT. The whole CDR3 sequence reads CASSPGTVVSGNTIYF.

This clone ranks as medium-sized in terms of frequency. The read comes to an end 3 residues before the CDR3 does, leaving the germline J gene to fill in the end. The J gene is TRBJ2-3, the V gene TRBV5-1; a weak D match, TRBD2 (5 bases). Germline CDR1 reads SGHRS; CDR2 reads YFSETQ. This CDR3 spans 15 amino acids. V lost 0 bases, J lost 0 bases, and 8 bases lay in between. CDR3 residues: CASSLVRTSTDTQYF. The covered CDR3 bases are TGCGCCAGCAGCTTGGTTAGGACTAGCACAGATACG.

Details on this clone: The missing CDR3 end, 3 residues past where the read stops, is filled in from the germline J gene. This sequence joins TRBV19 and TRBJ2-7; D is possibly TRBD1 (7 bases). The CDR3 runs to 16 residues. V lost 4 bases to trimming and J lost 1 base, with 17 bases between them. CDR1 and CDR2 (germline): LNHDA, SQIVND (reference sequence). The chain's CDR3 is CASSTLRDSGSYEQYF. The DNA read from the CDR3 is TGTGCCAGTAGTACTCTCCGGGACAGCGGGTCCTACGAG.

On this clone: The read ends 3 residues early relative to the CDR3; the germline J gene fills the gap. The J gene is TRBJ2-3, the V gene TRBV19; unclear D gene. V gave up 2 bases and J gave up 5 bases, with 2 bases separating them. CDR1 LNHDA and CDR2 SQIVND come from the germline V gene (reference sequence). The CDR3 sequence is 11 residues long. CDR3 DNA (partial): TGTGCCAGTAGTATACGAGATACG. Translation: CASSIRDT. The entire CDR3 reads CASSIRDTQYF. Complete variable domain (other parts from reference TRBV19 and TRBJ2-3): DGGITQSPKYLFRKEGQNVTLSCEQNLNHDAMYWYRQDPGQGLRLIYYSQIVNDFQKGDIAEGYSVSREKKESFPLTVTSAQKNPTAFYLCASSIRDTQYFGPGTRLTVL.

Details on this clone: The read terminates 3 residues ahead of where the CDR3 ends, so the germline J gene completes it. The chain has TRBV6-2 or TRBV6-3 and TRBJ1-5; D gene unclear. The ends were cut back, 6 bases at V and 0 bases at J, with 12 bases in the middle. Germline values: CDR1 MNHEY, CDR2 SVGEGT. The CDR3 loop spans 15 amino acids. The CDR3: CASSPGLVSNQPQHF. CDR3 DNA (partial): TGTGCCAGCAGCCCAGGACTCGTTAGCAATCAGCCC.